This T cell receptor (beta chain) appears in the sequencing data of a study of T-cell reconstitution after alpha-beta-depleted transplantation in children. Germline V gives CDR1 DFQATT, CDR2 SNEGSKA (reference sequence). J lost 6 bases, V lost 6 bases, and 7 bases had no gene match. This CDR3 comprises 13 residues. This clonotype has more than one count but fewer than ten. Antigen specificity is unknown. The TCRbeta library incorporated unique molecular identifiers. MiXCR, run by TCRdb on the PCR reads, gives a single entry per CDR3 protein. The repertoire holds around 440,000 distinct CDR3 sequences, about 10% seen once, with approximately 2% in the top ten. The study, taken as a whole, reports: Expanded clones from the graft, numbering several hundred, reportedly supplied alpha-beta T cells about two months after transplant.

The sequences come from PBMCs, collected before TCRalphabeta/CD19-depleted stem cell transplant. V gene TRBV20-1 combines with J gene TRBJ2-1; TRBD2 agrees at 8 bases. The sequence derives from a child aged 2-15 years with inherited bone marrow failure, due to receive a stem cell transplant. The CDR3 DNA is TGCAGTGCAGAAGCGGGAGTGGGCAATGAGCAGTTCTTC. Encoded protein: CSAEAGVGNEQFF.